Shown below are 2 T cell receptor beta chains from a single sample sequenced in a study of identical twins' blood T cells. TCRdb processed the 5' RACE reads anew with MiXCR; each CDR3 protein has one entry. The sample has 400,000 or so distinct CDR3 sequences, roughly 31% seen once. The material sequenced was PBMCs. The receptors stem from a woman aged 18-55 years in good health.

This clonotype was seen more than once but under ten times. The chain employs TRBV20-1 and TRBJ1-2, with unresolved D. This CDR3 has 11 amino acids. The germline V gene encodes CDR1 DFQATT and CDR2 SNEGSKA (reference sequence). V gave up 0 bases and J gave up 7 bases, with 6 bases separating them. In DNA form, the CDR3 reads TGCAGTGCTAGAGAGATCACTGGCTACACCTTC. It yields the protein CSAREITGYTF.

This chain links TRBV5-1 with TRBJ2-7; D may be TRBD2 (6 bases). The CDR3 totals 13 residues. Germline V gives CDR1 SGHRS, CDR2 YFSETQ. V lost 3 bases to trimming and J lost 5 bases, with 12 bases between them. Here the CDR3 reads CASSSGSGNEQYF. The CDR3 DNA reads as TGCGCCAGCAGCTCCGGGAGTGGCAACGAGCAGTACTTC.